This T cell receptor beta chain was profiled in a study of prognosis after radiotherapy for stage I lung cancer. On the study more broadly: About five patients had oligometastatic NSCLC after surgical resection of the primary tumor, and around 13 had newly diagnosed primary stage I lung tumors.

The TCR beta CDR3 region was amplified from genomic DNA, with two rounds of multiplex PCR being used for the amplification. Round-one PCR had primers specific to each TRBV and TRBJ gene. TCRdb re-derived calls from the multiplex PCR reads in MiXCR, one entry per CDR3 protein. The table lists 15,000 or so distinct CDR3 sequences, 25% to 30% of them singletons. The CDR3 length is 15 residues. Germline values: CDR1 KGHSY, CDR2 FQNENV. V was trimmed by 0 bases and J by 4 bases, leaving 12 bases between them. This clonotype counts as medium-sized. This sample comprised PBMCs, obtained before or after stereotactic body radiation therapy (not recorded which). The chain carries TRBV16 and TRBJ1-2; D not certain. The sequence derives from a donor older than 45 with non-small cell lung cancer. CDR3 region: CASSQSRAGFYGYTF. The CDR3 nucleotides read TGTGCCAGCAGCCAATCGAGAGCCGGCTTCTATGGCTACACCTTC.